Here is one TCR beta chain with its context. The PCR had 60 Vbeta and 13 Jbeta primers. Only in-frame clones appear in the TCRdb table, and some are missing; sequencing was by immunoSEQ multiplex PCR. The data hold about 130,000 clones, with 70% to 85% observed a single time. This record comes from a study of cytomegalovirus exposure and HLA in healthy donors. CDR1 MNHEY and CDR2 SMNVEV come from the germline V gene (reference sequence). This CDR3 has 14 residues. Trimming cost V 6 bases and J 4 bases; bases outside gene matches: 6. The rearrangement joins TRBV27 to TRBJ2-1, with 7 bases matching TRBD1. The sequence was collected from a male donor in good health and CMV-seropositive. The specimen sequenced was PBMCs. The chain's CDR3 is CASSNRGRYNEQFF. In nucleotides, the CDR3 is TGTGCCAGCAGCAACAGGGGCCGATACAATGAGCAGTTCTTC.